The present T cell receptor beta chain was sequenced within a study of tumor and adjacent non-tumor tissue in lung cancer. A note on this clonotype: The antigen is not known. A read error may account for a junction end that differs from germline.

A modified ARM-PCR protocol with three rounds of nested PCR amplified TCRbeta. TCRdb re-called the multiplex PCR reads with MiXCR, one entry per CDR3 protein. The data show tens of thousands of distinct CDR3 sequences, about 68% seen once. The CDR3 runs to 15 residues. Germline lookup yields CDR1 SGHAT and CDR2 FQDESV (reference sequence). Study outcomes and limitations: Top 100 clones took a larger repertoire share in normal lung. Patients with more diverse tumor TCRs had worse survival.

No cell sorting was done before RNA was extracted from the tissue. More than 3 cm separated this lung sample from the edge of the tumor. Donors were chemotherapy-naive, newly diagnosed lung cancer surgical patients in China, August–late 2014. The specimen was distant non-tumor lung tissue. The clonotype comes from a woman between 65 and 79 years old with non-small cell lung cancer. This chain joins TRBV11-1 and TRBJ2-3; no firm D call. The DNA for the CDR3 is TGTGCCAGCAACTTAGTTTGTCTCCGCACAGATACGCAGTATTTT. Translated, it gives CASNLVCLRTDTQYF.